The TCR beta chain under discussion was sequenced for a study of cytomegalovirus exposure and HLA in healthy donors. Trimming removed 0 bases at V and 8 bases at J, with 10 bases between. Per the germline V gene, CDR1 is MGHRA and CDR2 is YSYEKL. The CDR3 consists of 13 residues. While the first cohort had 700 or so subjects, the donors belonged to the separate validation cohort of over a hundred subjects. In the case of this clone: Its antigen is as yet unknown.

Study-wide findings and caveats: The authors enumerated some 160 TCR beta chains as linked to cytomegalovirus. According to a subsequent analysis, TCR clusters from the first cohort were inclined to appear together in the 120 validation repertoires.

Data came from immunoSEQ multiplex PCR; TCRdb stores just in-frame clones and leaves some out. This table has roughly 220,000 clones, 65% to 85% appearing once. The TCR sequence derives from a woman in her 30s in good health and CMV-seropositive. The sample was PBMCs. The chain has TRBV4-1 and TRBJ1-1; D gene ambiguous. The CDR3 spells CASSQENRAEAFF. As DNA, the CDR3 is TGCGCCAGCAGCCAAGAAAACCGGGCCGAAGCTTTCTTT.